The 23 T cell receptor beta chains listed next were all sequenced from one sample in a study of beta chain features in type 1 diabetes. All of the isolated RNA was reverse transcribed, so expressed TCRB transcripts were sequenced. Method: immunoSEQ multiplex PCR; TCRdb's copy keeps in-frame clones and lacks some. The table lists around 250,000 clones, less than 15% of them singletons. The sample consisted of naive CD4+ T cells from blood. All receptors come from a woman in her thirties or forties in good health.

This chain uses TRBV5-4 with TRBJ2-7; D ambiguous. CDR1 and CDR2 (germline): SGHNT, YYREEE (reference sequence). V lost 1 base, J lost 2 bases, and 7 bases lay in between. The CDR3 extends over 13 amino acids. The CDR3 region is CASSLNSPYEQYF. The CDR3 region has the DNA TGTGCCAGCAGCTTGAATAGTCCCTACGAGCAGTACTTC.

This clone was counted only a few times. The chain uses TRBV25-1 and TRBJ2-5, with a weak D call TRBD2 (5 bases). The V end lost 7 bases, the J end lost 4 bases, and 25 bases lay between the germline ends. CDR3 size: 17 residues. The V gene's germline CDR1 is MGHDK and CDR2 SYGVNS. The CDR3 sequence is CASIRGGIQGCLETQYF. The CDR3, as DNA: TGTGCCAGCATTCGGGGTGGGATTCAAGGATGCCTAGAGACCCAGTACTTC.

The CDR3 bases are TGTGCCAGCAGCCCAGACAGGGGAGCTGGTATGGCGCAGTATTTT. Translation: CASSPDRGAGMAQYF. This chain connects TRBV7-9 to TRBJ2-3; TRBD1 agrees at 8 bases. CDR1 is SEHNR, CDR2 FQNEAQ, per germline (reference sequence). V was clipped by 5 bases and J by 10 bases; unmatched bases: 14. The CDR3 has 15 amino acids.

The CDR3 sequence is CASSFLGVRDGYTF. CDR3 coding DNA: TGTGCCAGCAGTTTCCTAGGGGTAAGGGATGGCTACACCTTC. The gene calls are TRBV27 and TRBJ1-2, with D maybe TRBD1 (5 bases). Trimming took off 3 bases at V and 6 bases at J, with 14 bases between the two ends. Germline CDR1 and CDR2: MNHEY and SMNVEV (reference sequence). This CDR3 has 14 amino acids.

This clone came up a few times. This rearrangement joins TRBV18 to TRBJ2-3; D unclear. The V gene lost 2 bases and the J gene lost 7 bases, with 10 bases spanning the gap. Germline lookup yields CDR1 KGHSH and CDR2 LQKENI. The CDR3 totals 13 residues. CDR3 in DNA: TGTGCCAGCTCACCAGCCGACATTAATACGCAGTATTTT. As protein: CASSPADINTQYF.

The rearrangement links TRBV6-5 to TRBJ2-7, with D perhaps matching TRBD1 (5 bases). The CDR3 is made up of 13 amino acids. With 2 bases removed from V and 0 bases from J, the gap between germline ends came to 5 bases. Germline V CDR1 and CDR2: MNHEY, SVGAGI. The DNA for the CDR3 is TGTGCCAGCAGTTACACAGGCTCCTACGAGCAGTACTTC. Translation: CASSYTGSYEQYF.

The chain carries TRBV4-3 and TRBJ1-2, with a possible D match to TRBD1 (5 bases). The CDR3 sequence is 15 residues long. Germline loops: CDR1 LGHNA, CDR2 YSLEER. The germline V and J ends were trimmed by 0 bases and 4 bases, with 12 bases remaining between them. The CDR3 region has the DNA TGCGCCAGCAGCCAAGAAAAGTGGCAGGGCTATGGCTACACCTTC. Translation gives CASSQEKWQGYGYTF.

The chain couples TRBV4-1 to TRBJ1-4; D not resolved. The germline CDR1 and CDR2 sequences are MGHRA and YSYEKL. Trimming left V 4 bases short and J 6 bases short, with 12 bases between. The length of the CDR3 is 14 residues. CDR3 in amino acids: CASSPPYSHEKLFF. The CDR3 DNA sequence: TGCGCCAGCAGCCCCCCGTATTCCCATGAAAAACTGTTTTTT.

The rearrangement links TRBV5-4 to TRBJ1-2, with D possibly being TRBD1 (5 bases). This CDR3 region has 13 residues. CDR1 and CDR2 from the germline V gene are SGHNT and YYREEE (reference sequence). Trimming removed 1 base from V and 4 bases from J, with 8 bases in between. CDR3 sequence reads: CASSLPTAYGYTF. The CDR3, as DNA: TGTGCCAGCAGCTTGCCGACAGCCTATGGCTACACCTTC.

This chain uses TRBV7-8 with TRBJ2-3; 11 bases fit TRBD2. Germline CDR1 SGHVS, CDR2 FQNEAQ. The CDR3 consists of 17 residues. The V and J ends lost 5 bases and 0 bases, in that order; junction bases with no gene match: 7. CDR3 region: CASSRRLAGSSTDTQYF. The CDR3 region has the DNA TGTGCCAGCAGCCGGCGACTAGCGGGGTCTAGCACAGATACGCAGTATTTT.

This clone was detected only a few times. The rearrangement joins TRBV11-2 to TRBJ2-7; 7 bases map to TRBD2. This CDR3 region has 13 residues. Germline-derived CDR1 and CDR2 are SGHAT and FQNNGV. The CDR3 loop reads CATSVGGGYEQYF. As DNA, the CDR3 is TGTGCGACCTCGGTGGGGGGGGGTTACGAGCAGTACTTC.

This chain uses TRBV20-1 with TRBJ2-7, with 7 bases lining up with TRBD1. This CDR3 contains 11 residues. V lost 4 bases to trimming and J lost 6 bases; unmatched junction nucleotides: 3. CDR1 DFQATT and CDR2 SNEGSKA come from the germline V gene (reference sequence). The chain's CDR3 is CSATRGPEQYF. The CDR3 DNA reads TGCAGTGCTACAAGGGGGCCCGAGCAGTACTTC.

V is TRBV6-1 and J is TRBJ2-3; 7 bases are a match to TRBD1. CDR1 and CDR2 (germline): MNHNS, SASEGT. The V and J ends lost 8 bases and 2 bases, in that order; junction bases with no gene match: 4. The CDR3 has 13 residues. The CDR3 spells CASLTGPTDTQYF. As DNA, the CDR3 is TGTGCCAGCCTGACAGGGCCCACAGATACGCAGTATTTT.

This clone has more than one count but fewer than ten. V and J are TRBV5-5 and TRBJ1-2; D gene unclear. The CDR3 spans 13 residues. Deletions cut 2 bases from V and 3 bases from J, with 8 bases between. In germline, CDR1 is SGHKS, CDR2 YYEKEE (reference sequence). Here the CDR3 reads CASSLSSDYGYTF. CDR3 DNA sequence: TGTGCCAGCAGCTTATCCTCTGACTATGGCTACACCTTC.

The chain has TRBV6-5 and TRBJ2-5, with TRBD2 as a possible D gene (6 bases). The end of the DNA is better explained by TRBJ2-7, so the J call may be wrong. Germline V lookup: CDR1 MNHEY, CDR2 SVGAGI. The length of the CDR3 is 14 residues. CDR3 coding DNA: TGTGCCAGCACTCCCGGGGGTAACTCCTACGAGCAGTACTTC. This codes for CASTPGGNSYEQYF.

This clone showed up many times. The chain combines TRBV12-5 with TRBJ2-1, with D possibly matching TRBD1 (5 bases). From germline, CDR1 is LGHNT and CDR2 FRNRAP. CDR3 size: 13 residues. V was trimmed by 6 bases and J by 6 bases, leaving 12 bases between them. The DNA for the CDR3 is TGTGCTAGTGGCTTCAGGGTTTCCAATGAGCAGTTCTTC. This encodes CASGFRVSNEQFF.

The chain combines TRBV6-5 with TRBJ2-7, with 8 positions matching TRBD1. Looked up from germline, CDR1 is MNHEY and CDR2 is SVGAGI. This CDR3 region has 14 residues. V shed 4 bases and J 4 bases; nucleotides not matched to a gene: 6. CDR3 nucleotides: TGTGCCAGCAGTTTCAGGGGGCGTCGGTACGAGCAGTACTTC. Its protein is CASSFRGRRYEQYF.

A few counts support this clone. V and J are TRBV5-5 and TRBJ2-5; D might be TRBD1 (5 bases). Germline CDR1 reads SGHKS; CDR2 reads YYEKEE (reference sequence). This CDR3 has 13 amino acids. With 1 base removed from V and 5 bases from J, the gap between germline ends came to 9 bases. CDR3 sequence (DNA): TGTGCCAGCAGCTTGATTGGGGCGGAGACCCAGTACTTC. Its protein is CASSLIGAETQYF.

The chain recombines TRBV27 with TRBJ2-2, with D unresolved. From germline, CDR1 is MNHEY and CDR2 SMNVEV (reference sequence). Trimming removed 3 bases from V and 4 bases from J, with 18 bases in between. The length of the CDR3 is 17 residues. As DNA, the CDR3 is TGTGCCAGCAGTTTCTGGGCCCAGGCGCAGAGCACCGGGGAGCTGTTTTTT. It encodes CASSFWAQAQSTGELFF.

This clone has a handful of counts. J is TRBJ2-3 and V is TRBV2; TRBD1 matches at 9 bases. The CDR3 contains 15 residues. J was trimmed by 4 bases and V by 4 bases; bases with no gene match: 6. Germline CDR1 SNHLY, CDR2 FYNNEI. The CDR3 loop reads CASSAGQGHADTQYF. The CDR3 DNA sequence: TGTGCCAGCAGTGCTGGACAGGGGCACGCAGATACGCAGTATTTT.

The V call is TRBV6-5, the J call TRBJ2-3; 9 positions match TRBD1. CDR1 and CDR2 from the germline V gene are MNHEY and SVGAGI. J lost 2 bases, V lost 6 bases, and 6 bases had no gene match. The CDR3 runs 15 residues. CDR3 sequence (DNA): TGTGCCAGCAGATTACAGGGGGCCAACACAGATACGCAGTATTTT. Amino acids: CASRLQGANTDTQYF.

This clone was counted only a few times. The V and J genes are TRBV15 and TRBJ2-1, with D possibly being TRBD1 (6 bases). CDR1 and CDR2 (germline): LNHNV, YYDKDF (reference sequence). The CDR3 extends over 17 amino acids. V lost 0 bases to trimming and J lost 0 bases, with 12 bases between them. CDR3 DNA sequence: TGTGCCACCAGCAGAGATCCGAGGGGGAGCTCCTACAATGAGCAGTTCTTC. This gives the protein CATSRDPRGSSYNEQFF.

This clone came up once. The chain has TRBV4-1 and TRBJ1-4; 7 positions match TRBD1. The CDR3 loop spans 15 amino acids. CDR1 is MGHRA, CDR2 YSYEKL, per germline. Trimming removed 2 bases from V and 10 bases from J; junction bases left unmatched: 10. The CDR3 loop is CASSQIGQVIGKLFF. The CDR3 DNA follows: TGCGCCAGCAGCCAAATAGGACAGGTTATAGGAAAACTGTTTTTT.